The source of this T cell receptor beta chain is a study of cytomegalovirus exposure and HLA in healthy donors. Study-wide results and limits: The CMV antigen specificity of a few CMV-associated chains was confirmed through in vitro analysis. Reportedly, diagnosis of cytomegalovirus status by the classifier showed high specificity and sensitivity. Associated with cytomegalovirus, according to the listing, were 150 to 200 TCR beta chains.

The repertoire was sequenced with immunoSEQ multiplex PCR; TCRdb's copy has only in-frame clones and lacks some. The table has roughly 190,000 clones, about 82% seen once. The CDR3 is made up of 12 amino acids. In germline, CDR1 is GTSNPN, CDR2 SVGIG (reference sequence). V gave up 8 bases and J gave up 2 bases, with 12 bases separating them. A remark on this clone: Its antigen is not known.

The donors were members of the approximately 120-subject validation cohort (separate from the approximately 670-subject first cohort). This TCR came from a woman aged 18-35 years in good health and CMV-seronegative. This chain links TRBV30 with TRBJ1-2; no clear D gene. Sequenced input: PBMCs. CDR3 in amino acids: CAENRLNYGYTF. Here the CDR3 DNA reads TGTGCCGAGAACCGACTGAACTATGGCTACACCTTC.